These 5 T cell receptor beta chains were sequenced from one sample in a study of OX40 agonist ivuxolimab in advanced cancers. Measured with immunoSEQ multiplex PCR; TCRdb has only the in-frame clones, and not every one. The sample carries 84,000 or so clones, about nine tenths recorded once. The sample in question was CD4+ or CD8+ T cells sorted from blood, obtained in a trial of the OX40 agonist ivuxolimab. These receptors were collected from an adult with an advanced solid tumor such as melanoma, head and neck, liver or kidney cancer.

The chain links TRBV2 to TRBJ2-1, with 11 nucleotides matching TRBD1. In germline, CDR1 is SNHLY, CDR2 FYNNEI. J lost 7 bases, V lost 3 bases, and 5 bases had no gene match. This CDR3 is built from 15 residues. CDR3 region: CASSELGTGGNEQFF. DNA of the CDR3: TGTGCCAGCAGTGAGTTGGGGACAGGGGGGAATGAGCAGTTCTTC.

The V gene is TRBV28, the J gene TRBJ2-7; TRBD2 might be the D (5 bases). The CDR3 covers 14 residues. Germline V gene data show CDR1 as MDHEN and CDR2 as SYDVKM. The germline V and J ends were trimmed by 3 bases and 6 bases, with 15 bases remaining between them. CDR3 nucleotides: TGTGCCAGCAGTTTTGCGGACTCATACCGCGAGCAGTACTTC. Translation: CASSFADSYREQYF.

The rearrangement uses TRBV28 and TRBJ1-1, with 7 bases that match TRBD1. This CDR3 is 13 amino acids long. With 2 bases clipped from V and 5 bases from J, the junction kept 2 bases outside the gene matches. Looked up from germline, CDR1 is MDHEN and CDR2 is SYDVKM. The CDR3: CASSLDRATEAFF. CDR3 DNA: TGTGCCAGCAGTTTAGACAGGGCAACTGAAGCTTTCTTT.

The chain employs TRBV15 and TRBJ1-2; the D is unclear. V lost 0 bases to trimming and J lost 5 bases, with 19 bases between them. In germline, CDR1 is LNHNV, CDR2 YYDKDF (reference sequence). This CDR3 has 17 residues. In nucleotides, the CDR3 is TGTGCCACCAGCAGAGATTATGGTCGCGGGGATGAGTATGGCTACACCTTC. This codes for CATSRDYGRGDEYGYTF.

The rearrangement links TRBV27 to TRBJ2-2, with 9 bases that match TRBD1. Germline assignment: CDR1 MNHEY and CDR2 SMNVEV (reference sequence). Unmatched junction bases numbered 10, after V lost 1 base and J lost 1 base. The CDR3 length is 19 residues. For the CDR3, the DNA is TGTGCCAGCAGTTTATTGACATCCTTGGACAGGGGGAACACCGGGGAGCTGTTTTTT. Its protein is CASSLLTSLDRGNTGELFF.